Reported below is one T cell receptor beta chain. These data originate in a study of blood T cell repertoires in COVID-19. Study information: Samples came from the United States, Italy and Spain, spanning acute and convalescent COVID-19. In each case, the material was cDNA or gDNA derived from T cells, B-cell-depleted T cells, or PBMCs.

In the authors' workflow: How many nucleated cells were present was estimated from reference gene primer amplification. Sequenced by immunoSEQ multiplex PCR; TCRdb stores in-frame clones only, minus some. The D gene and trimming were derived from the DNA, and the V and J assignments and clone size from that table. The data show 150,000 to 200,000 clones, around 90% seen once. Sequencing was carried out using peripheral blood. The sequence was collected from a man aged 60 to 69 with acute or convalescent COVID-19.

The CDR3 bases are TGCGCCAGCAGCCACTGGACAGAATTTTTCTCGGGGGCCAACGTCCTGACTTTC. Amino acids: CASSHWTEFFSGANVLTF. This chain connects TRBV4-1 to TRBJ2-6, with D possibly being TRBD1 (6 bases). The CDR3 sequence is 18 residues long. CDR1 and CDR2 from the germline V gene are MGHRA and YSYEKL. V lost 3 bases to trimming and J lost 4 bases, with 19 bases between them.